Sequencing of this T cell receptor beta chain was carried out in a study of cytomegalovirus exposure and HLA in healthy donors. Nominally healthy donors were sampled, though unrecorded immune exposures were likely. Overall study results and limits: A later analysis found TCR association rates differed by HLA locus, highest for DRB1 and lowest for HLA-C.

CDR3 length: 17 amino acids. The junction had 9 bases not matched to a gene; V was cut back by 3 bases and J by 3 bases. The germline CDR1 and CDR2 sequences are SGHTA and FQGNSA. PCR employed 60 Vbeta and 13 Jbeta primers. The data were produced by immunoSEQ multiplex PCR, yet TCRdb's version contains in-frame clones alone and is incomplete. The table includes more than 95,000 clones, roughly three quarters detected once. The sample holds a few counts of this clone. Its antigen remains unknown. The rearrangement joins TRBV7-2 to TRBJ2-3; the match to TRBD2 covers 10 bases. The receptor was derived from a woman aged 18-35 years in good health and CMV-seropositive. The specimen sequenced was PBMCs. The CDR3 loop reads CASSFLPAGGRTDTQYF. The CDR3 bases are TGTGCCAGCAGCTTTCTTCCAGCGGGAGGGAGGACAGATACGCAGTATTTT.